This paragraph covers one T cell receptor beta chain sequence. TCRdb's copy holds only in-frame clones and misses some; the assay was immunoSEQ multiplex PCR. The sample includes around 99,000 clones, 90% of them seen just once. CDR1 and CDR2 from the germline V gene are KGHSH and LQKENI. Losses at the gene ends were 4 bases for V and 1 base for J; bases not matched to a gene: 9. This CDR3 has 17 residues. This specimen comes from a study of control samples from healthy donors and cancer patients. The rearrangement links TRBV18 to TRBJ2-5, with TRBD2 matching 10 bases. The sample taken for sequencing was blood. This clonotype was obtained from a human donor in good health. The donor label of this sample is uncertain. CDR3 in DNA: TGTGCCAGCTCACGCAGTTCGGGACTAGCGTTCCAAGAGACCCAGTACTTC. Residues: CASSRSSGLAFQETQYF.